A single sample gave rise to the 30 T cell receptor beta chains below, sequenced in a study of OX40 agonist ivuxolimab in advanced cancers. Some clones are missing from TCRdb's copy, which holds only in-frame ones; the method was immunoSEQ multiplex PCR. The sample lists some 19,000 clones; nearly 70% were seen once. The input for sequencing was CD4+ or CD8+ T cells sorted from blood, taken in a trial of the OX40 agonist ivuxolimab. The source of these receptors is an adult with an advanced solid tumor such as melanoma, head and neck, liver or kidney cancer.

This clone was seen once. The chain has TRBV19 and TRBJ2-1, with 12 bases fitting TRBD2. The V gene's germline CDR1 is LNHDA and CDR2 SQIVND (reference sequence). V was clipped by 6 bases and J by 2 bases; unmatched bases: 5. This CDR3 region has 16 residues. The CDR3 protein is CASRLAGGGPYNEQFF. As DNA, the CDR3 is TGTGCCAGTAGACTAGCGGGAGGAGGGCCCTACAATGAGCAGTTCTTC.

A single count supports this clone. This chain joins TRBV6-5 and TRBJ2-1; D is unclear. The germline V gene encodes CDR1 MNHEY and CDR2 SVGAGI. The CDR3 loop spans 15 amino acids. Trimming shortened V by 6 bases and J by 0 bases, and 12 bases separated the two germline ends. CDR3 region: CASSFDISSYNEQFF. The CDR3 nucleotides read TGTGCCAGCAGCTTTGACATTAGCTCCTACAATGAGCAGTTCTTC.

This rearrangement joins TRBV7-9 to TRBJ2-7; 11 bases are a match to TRBD2. V shed 5 bases, J shed 3 bases, and the junction held 3 bases outside the gene matches. The CDR3 is 14 amino acids. Germline CDR1 and CDR2: SEHNR and FQNEAQ (reference sequence). In DNA, the CDR3 is TGTGCCAGCAGCGGGACTAGCGGACGCTACGAGCAGTACTTC. Its translation is CASSGTSGRYEQYF.

This chain connects TRBV19 to TRBJ2-7, with 8 bases lining up with TRBD2. V shed 4 bases and J 1 base; nucleotides not matched to a gene: 3. Germline assignment: CDR1 LNHDA and CDR2 SQIVND (reference sequence). The CDR3 runs to 14 residues. The CDR3 region is CASSTLAGSYEQYF. CDR3 DNA: TGTGCCAGTAGTACCTTAGCGGGGTCCTACGAGCAGTACTTC.

The rearrangement joins TRBV6-6 to TRBJ1-3; D call uncertain. This CDR3 spans 15 amino acids. From germline, CDR1 is MNHNY and CDR2 SVGAGI (reference sequence). Trimming cost V 5 bases and J 0 bases, with 11 bases left between them. The CDR3: CASSTPEGSGNTIYF. In DNA form, the CDR3 reads TGTGCCAGCAGTACCCCTGAGGGCTCTGGAAACACCATATATTTT.

This clone was counted a single time. The chain has TRBV5-8 and TRBJ2-7, with a weak D call TRBD1 (6 bases). Trimming removed 0 bases from V and 3 bases from J, with 7 bases in between. From germline, CDR1 is SGHTS and CDR2 YDEGEE. CDR3 length: 13 residues. The CDR3 region has the DNA TGTGCCAGCAGCTTGGAGGACAGCTACGAGCAGTACTTC. It translates to CASSLEDSYEQYF.

The chain uses TRBV7-2 and TRBJ2-1; the match to TRBD2 covers 13 bases. Germline values: CDR1 SGHTA, CDR2 FQGNSA. This CDR3 has 17 amino acids. Trimming removed 5 bases from V and 5 bases from J; junction bases left unmatched: 9. The DNA for the CDR3 is TGTGCCAGCAGCCTTTTGGGTGGACTAGCGGGGGACAATGAGCAGTTCTTC. Protein product: CASSLLGGLAGDNEQFF.

The chain employs TRBV19 and TRBJ1-5; TRBD1 matches at 8 bases. Germline lookup yields CDR1 LNHDA and CDR2 SQIVND (reference sequence). The V gene end was trimmed by 9 bases and the J gene end by 0 bases; junction bases not matched to a gene: 7. This CDR3 is 15 amino acids long. CDR3 sequence: CASDRTGNSNQPQHF. The CDR3 DNA reads TGTGCCAGCGATAGGACAGGGAATAGCAATCAGCCCCAGCATTTT. Full variable domain (remainder filled in from reference TRBV19 and TRBJ1-5): DGGITQSPKYLFRKEGQNVTLSCEQNLNHDAMYWYRQDPGQGLRLIYYSQIVNDFQKGDIAEGYSVSREKKESFPLTVTSAQKNPTAFYLCASDRTGNSNQPQHFGDGTRLSIL.

A single count supports this clone. This chain connects TRBV21-1 to TRBJ2-7; the DNA was not compared with TRBD2, the D call given in the table. TRBV21-1 is recorded as a pseudogene. The CDR3 contains 14 residues. The CDR3 protein is CASSKGEGAYEQYF. The CDR3 region has the DNA TGTGCCAGCAGCAAGGGGGAGGGTGCCTACGAGCAGTACTTC.

The chain uses TRBV6-6 and TRBJ2-7; D gene uncertain. The CDR3 totals 15 residues. Germline lookup yields CDR1 MNHNY and CDR2 SVGAGI (reference sequence). The V gene lost 5 bases and the J gene lost 0 bases, with 14 bases spanning the gap. CDR3 nucleotides: TGTGCCAGCAGTCCCTCCCCACAAGCCTCCTACGAGCAGTACTTC. Protein: CASSPSPQASYEQYF.

CDR3 bases: TGTGCCAGCAGCTTGGCCGGGACAGGAATTCTCTACGAGCAGTACTTC. Translated: CASSLAGTGILYEQYF. This sequence joins TRBV5-4 and TRBJ2-7, with 8 bases identical to TRBD1. This CDR3 region has 16 residues. The germline V gene encodes CDR1 SGHNT and CDR2 YYREEE (reference sequence). Trimming removed 0 bases from V and 3 bases from J; junction bases left unmatched: 8.

The rearrangement uses TRBV2 and TRBJ1-1; 9 nucleotides match TRBD1. Germline trimming cut 3 bases from V and 11 bases from J; bases unmatched to any gene: 19. Germline lookup yields CDR1 SNHLY and CDR2 FYNNEI. The CDR3 has 17 residues. The CDR3 spells CASSDSRGTGRTLGAFF. CDR3 nucleotides: TGTGCCAGCAGTGACTCCCGTGGGACAGGGAGGACGCTTGGGGCTTTCTTT.

The rearrangement links TRBV28 to TRBJ2-2; 12 bases match TRBD2. J lost 5 bases, V lost 3 bases, and 10 bases had no gene match. The CDR3 covers 18 residues. Germline V CDR1 and CDR2: MDHEN, SYDVKM. CDR3 region: CASSFSSGGDTVTGELFF. The CDR3 DNA is TGTGCCAGCAGTTTTTCTAGCGGGGGGGATACGGTTACCGGGGAGCTGTTTTTT.

The V and J genes are TRBV6-4 and TRBJ2-2; no clear D. This CDR3 has 16 amino acids. Between the trimmed V and J ends, which lost 6 bases and 0 bases, there was a span of 14 bases. Germline CDR1 is MRHNA and CDR2 is SNTAGT. The CDR3 protein is CASSEKFTANTGELFF. CDR3 DNA sequence: TGTGCCAGCAGCGAGAAATTCACCGCGAACACCGGGGAGCTGTTTTTT.

The chain recombines TRBV21-1 with TRBJ2-7; TRBD1 is taken as the D call from the table, unchecked against the DNA. TRBV21-1 is assigned pseudogene status. The CDR3 totals 17 residues. The CDR3 DNA follows: TGTGCCAGCAGCAAAGGAAGGACAGGAAGTGAACAAGCGGAGGGGTACTTC. Residues: CASSKGRTGSEQAEGYF.

A single count supports this clone. The rearrangement joins TRBV28 to TRBJ2-7; tentative D call: TRBD2 (6 bases). CDR3 length equals 14 residues. CDR1 is MDHEN and CDR2 is SYDVKM in the germline V gene. V lost 6 bases, J lost 3 bases, and 15 bases lay in between. CDR3 loop: CASSPPVGGYEQYF. CDR3 nucleotides: TGTGCCAGCAGCCCCCCTGTGGGAGGCTACGAGCAGTACTTC.

This clone was counted only a few times. The CDR3 loop is CAIKQTGEPYEQYF. The CDR3, as DNA: TGTGCCATCAAGCAGACCGGGGAGCCTTACGAGCAGTACTTC. This chain links TRBV10-3 with TRBJ2-7, with D possibly being TRBD2 (5 bases). Trimming cost V 7 bases and J 4 bases, with 17 bases left between them. CDR3 length equals 14 residues. Germline loops: CDR1 ENHRY, CDR2 SYGVKD.

The V and J genes are TRBV7-3 and TRBJ1-1; tentative D call: TRBD1 (5 bases). Trimming cost V 2 bases and J 3 bases, with 16 bases left between them. The germline V gene has CDR1 SGHTA and CDR2 FQGTGA. The CDR3 sequence is 16 residues long. The CDR3 sequence: CASSLGGWGLDTEAFF. DNA of the CDR3: TGTGCCAGCAGCTTAGGTGGATGGGGGTTGGACACTGAAGCTTTCTTT.

The chain uses TRBV11-3 and TRBJ2-1; 9 bases line up with TRBD1. There are 15 residues in the CDR3. V was pared by 5 bases and J by 9 bases, with 11 bases of the junction left unmatched. Germline CDR1 reads SGHNT; CDR2 reads YENEEA. Here the CDR3 reads CASSRGQGDTSEQFF. For the CDR3, the DNA is TGTGCCAGCAGCCGGGGACAGGGTGATACTAGTGAGCAGTTCTTC.

The chain couples TRBV5-1 to TRBJ1-1; TRBD1 aligns across 9 bases. This CDR3 contains 15 residues. CDR1 and CDR2 from the germline V gene are SGHRS and YFSETQ. J gave up 2 bases and V 0 bases, and 2 bases lay outside the gene matches. Here the CDR3 reads CASSLGQGGNTEAFF. In DNA form, the CDR3 reads TGCGCCAGCAGCTTGGGACAGGGGGGAAACACTGAAGCTTTCTTT.

The CDR3, as DNA: TGTGCCAGCAGCGAGAGCTCCTACGAGCAGTACTTC. It codes for CASSESSYEQYF. The chain carries TRBV28 and TRBJ2-7; D ambiguous. Germline V CDR1 and CDR2: MDHEN, SYDVKM. V lost 6 bases and J 0 bases, leaving 6 bases between the germline ends. The CDR3 is made up of 12 amino acids.

CDR3 bases: TGTGCCAGCAGCTCTCCACGGGCTCCCGAGCAGTACTTC. It is translated as CASSSPRAPEQYF. The chain has TRBV7-8 and TRBJ2-7; D unresolved. Trimming removed 4 bases at V and 6 bases at J, with 13 bases between. From germline, CDR1 is SGHVS and CDR2 FQNEAQ. This CDR3 has 13 residues. Variable domain in full (rest from reference TRBV7-8 and TRBJ2-7): GAGVSQSPRYKVAKRGQDVALRCDPISGHVSLFWYQQALGQGPEFLTYFQNEAQLDKSGLPSDRFFAERPEGSVSTLKIQRTQQEDSAVYLCASSSPRAPEQYFGPGTRLTVT.

This rearrangement joins TRBV6-6 to TRBJ2-3; tentatively, D is TRBD2 (6 bases). Per germline, CDR1 MNHNY and CDR2 SVGAGI (reference sequence). V lost 10 bases and J lost 0, with 17 bases in between. CDR3 length: 15 residues. The DNA of the CDR3 is TGTGCCACCACGCCATCGGCGGGGAGCACAGATACGCAGTATTTT. It codes for CATTPSAGSTDTQYF.

The J gene is TRBJ2-2, the V gene TRBV6-5; D is undetermined. Germline V gene data show CDR1 as MNHEY and CDR2 as SVGAGI. The V gene lost 0 bases and the J gene lost 8 bases, with 10 bases spanning the gap. This CDR3 has 14 residues. The CDR3 reads CASSYSDVPGELFF. The CDR3 bases are TGTGCCAGCAGTTACTCGGACGTTCCGGGGGAGCTGTTTTTT.

The V gene is TRBV6-6, the J gene TRBJ1-1; 7 nucleotides align to TRBD1. With V trimmed by 6 bases and J by 1 base, 5 bases remained unmatched. The CDR3 has 14 amino acids. Germline-derived CDR1 and CDR2 are MNHNY and SVGAGI (reference sequence). The CDR3 sequence is CASSPQGGNTEAFF. The CDR3 DNA is TGTGCCAGCAGCCCTCAGGGGGGGAACACTGAAGCTTTCTTT.

The chain has TRBV4-2 and TRBJ1-1; D is ambiguous. V lost 2 bases and J lost 1, with 11 bases in between. The CDR3 is 15 residues long. CDR1 LGHNA and CDR2 YNFKEQ come from the germline V gene. In DNA form, the CDR3 reads TGTGCCAGCAGCCAATCGAACTCTCCGAACACTGAAGCTTTCTTT. Protein sequence: CASSQSNSPNTEAFF.

This chain uses TRBV2 with TRBJ2-7; no clear D. V was cut by 2 bases and J by 4 bases, with 15 bases left in between. The germline V gene encodes CDR1 SNHLY and CDR2 FYNNEI. CDR3 length: 15 residues. As DNA, the CDR3 is TGTGCCAGCAGTGAATTCACGGCCGGAGTTTACGAGCAGTACTTC. It codes for CASSEFTAGVYEQYF.

This clone qualifies as medium-sized. This sequence joins TRBV27 and TRBJ2-7; 7 bases fit TRBD1. Looked up from germline, CDR1 is MNHEY and CDR2 is SMNVEV (reference sequence). The CDR3 is 13 amino acids. The V gene end was trimmed by 4 bases and the J gene end by 3 bases; junction bases not matched to a gene: 3. CDR3 in amino acids: CASSWGQSYEQYF. The CDR3 DNA reads as TGTGCCAGCAGTTGGGGACAGAGCTACGAGCAGTACTTC.

This chain links TRBV6-6 with TRBJ1-2; TRBD1 agrees at 7 bases. The CDR3 runs to 14 residues. V lost 6 bases and J lost 7; bases outside the gene matches: 11. Germline CDR1 reads MNHNY; CDR2 reads SVGAGI (reference sequence). The CDR3 spells CASSTGAPRSGYTF. CDR3 DNA sequence: TGTGCCAGCAGCACAGGGGCCCCTAGATCTGGCTACACCTTC.

This clone was seen more than once but under ten times. The chain carries TRBV25-1 and TRBJ1-3; D is unclear. The CDR3 spans 12 residues. Between the trimmed V and J ends, which lost 3 bases and 12 bases, there was a span of 12 bases. From germline, CDR1 is MGHDK and CDR2 SYGVNS. CDR3 bases: TGTGCCAGCAGTGAGTCTCCTGGGGTCATATATTTT. It codes for CASSESPGVIYF.